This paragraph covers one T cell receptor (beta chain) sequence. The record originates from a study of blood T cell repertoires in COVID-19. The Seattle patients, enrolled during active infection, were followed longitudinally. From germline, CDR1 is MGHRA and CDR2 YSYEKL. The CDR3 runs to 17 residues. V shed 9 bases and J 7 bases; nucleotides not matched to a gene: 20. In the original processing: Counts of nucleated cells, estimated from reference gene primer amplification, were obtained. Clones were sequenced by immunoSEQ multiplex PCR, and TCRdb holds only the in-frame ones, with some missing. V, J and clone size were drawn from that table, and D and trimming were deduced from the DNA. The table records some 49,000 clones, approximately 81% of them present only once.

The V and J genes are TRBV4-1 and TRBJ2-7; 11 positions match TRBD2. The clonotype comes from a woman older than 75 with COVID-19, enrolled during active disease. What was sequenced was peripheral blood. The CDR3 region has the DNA TGCGCCAGTTCTCCTGGGGTAGCGGGAGGGCCGGTGGGAGAGCAGTACTTC. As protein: CASSPGVAGGPVGEQYF.